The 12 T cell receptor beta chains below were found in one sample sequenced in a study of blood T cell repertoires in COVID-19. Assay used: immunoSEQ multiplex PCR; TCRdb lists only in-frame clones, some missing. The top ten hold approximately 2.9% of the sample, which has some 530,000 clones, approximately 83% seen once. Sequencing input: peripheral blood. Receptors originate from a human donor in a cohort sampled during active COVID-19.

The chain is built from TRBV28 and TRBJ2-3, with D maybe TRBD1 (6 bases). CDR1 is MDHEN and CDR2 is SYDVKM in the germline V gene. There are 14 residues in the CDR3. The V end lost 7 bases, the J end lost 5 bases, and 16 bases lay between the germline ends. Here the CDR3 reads CASKRGGGQDTQYF. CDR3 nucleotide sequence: TGTGCCAGCAAACGTGGTGGGGGCCAAGATACGCAGTATTTT.

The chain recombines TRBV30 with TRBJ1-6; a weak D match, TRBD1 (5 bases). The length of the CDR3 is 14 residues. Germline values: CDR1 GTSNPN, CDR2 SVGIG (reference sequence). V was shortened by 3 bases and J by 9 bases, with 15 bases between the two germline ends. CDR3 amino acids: CAWSTGVASSPLHF. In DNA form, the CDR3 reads TGTGCCTGGAGCACAGGCGTGGCTAGTTCACCCCTCCACTTT.

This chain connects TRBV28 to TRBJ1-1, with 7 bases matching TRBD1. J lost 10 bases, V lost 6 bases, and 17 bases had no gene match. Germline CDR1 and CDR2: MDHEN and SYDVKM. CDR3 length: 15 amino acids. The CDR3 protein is CASSLYGDRAPRAFF. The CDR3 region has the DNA TGTGCCAGCAGCCTTTACGGGGACAGAGCCCCCCGAGCTTTCTTT.

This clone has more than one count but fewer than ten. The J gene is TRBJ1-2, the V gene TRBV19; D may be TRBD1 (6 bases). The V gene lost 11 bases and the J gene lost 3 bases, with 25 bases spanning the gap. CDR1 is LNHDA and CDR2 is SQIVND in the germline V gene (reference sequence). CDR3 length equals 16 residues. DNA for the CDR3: TGTGCCTCCAAGGACAGTGGACGAACATGGGACTATGGCTACACCTTC. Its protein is CASKDSGRTWDYGYTF.

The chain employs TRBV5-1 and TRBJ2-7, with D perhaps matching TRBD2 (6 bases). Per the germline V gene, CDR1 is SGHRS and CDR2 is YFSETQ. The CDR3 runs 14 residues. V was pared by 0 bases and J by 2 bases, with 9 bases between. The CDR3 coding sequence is TGCGCCAGCAGCTTGGGACTAGTCCCCTACGAGCAGTACTTC. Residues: CASSLGLVPYEQYF.

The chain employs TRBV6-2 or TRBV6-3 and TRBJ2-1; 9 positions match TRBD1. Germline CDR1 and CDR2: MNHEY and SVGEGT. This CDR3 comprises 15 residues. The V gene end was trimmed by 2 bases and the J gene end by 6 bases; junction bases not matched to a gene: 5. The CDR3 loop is CASSYIGTGSNEQFF. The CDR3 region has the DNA TGTGCCAGCAGTTACATAGGGACAGGGTCCAATGAGCAGTTCTTC.

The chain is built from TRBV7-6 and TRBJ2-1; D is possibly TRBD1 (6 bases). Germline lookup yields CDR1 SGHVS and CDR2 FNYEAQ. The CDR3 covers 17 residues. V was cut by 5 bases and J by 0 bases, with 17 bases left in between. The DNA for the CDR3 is TGTGCCAGCAGCCCCGCGCCGGGACAAAGCTCCTACAATGAGCAGTTCTTC. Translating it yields CASSPAPGQSSYNEQFF.

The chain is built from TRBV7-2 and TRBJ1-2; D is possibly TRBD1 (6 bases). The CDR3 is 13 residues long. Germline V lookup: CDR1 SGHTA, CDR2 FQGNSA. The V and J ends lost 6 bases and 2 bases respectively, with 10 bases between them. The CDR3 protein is CASRFTGNYGYTF. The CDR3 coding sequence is TGTGCCAGCAGGTTCACAGGGAACTATGGCTACACCTTC.

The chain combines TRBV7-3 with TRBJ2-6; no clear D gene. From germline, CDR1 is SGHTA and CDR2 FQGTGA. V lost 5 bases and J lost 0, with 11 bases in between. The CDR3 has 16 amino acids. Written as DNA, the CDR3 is TGTGCCAGCAGCCCTGAGATGAGCTCTGGGGCCAACGTCCTGACTTTC. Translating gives CASSPEMSSGANVLTF.

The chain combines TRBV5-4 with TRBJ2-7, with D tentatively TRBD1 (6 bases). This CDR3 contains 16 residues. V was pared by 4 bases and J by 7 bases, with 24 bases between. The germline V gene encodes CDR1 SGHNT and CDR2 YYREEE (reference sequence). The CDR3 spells CASSVPTGQGTGEQYF. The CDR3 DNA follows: TGTGCCAGCAGCGTACCCACAGGGCAAGGAACGGGGGAGCAGTACTTC. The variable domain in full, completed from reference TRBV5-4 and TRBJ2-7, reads ETGVTQSPTHLIKTRGQQVTLRCSSQSGHNTVSWYQQALGQGPQFIFQYYREEENGRGNFPPRFSGLQFPNYSSELNVNALELDDSALYLCASSVPTGQGTGEQYFGPGTRLTVT.

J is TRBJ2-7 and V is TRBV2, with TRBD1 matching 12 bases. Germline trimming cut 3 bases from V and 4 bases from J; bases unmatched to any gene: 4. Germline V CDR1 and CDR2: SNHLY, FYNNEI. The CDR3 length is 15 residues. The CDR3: CASSDRGQGAYEQYF. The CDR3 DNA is TGTGCCAGCAGTGATCGGGGACAGGGGGCTTACGAGCAGTACTTC. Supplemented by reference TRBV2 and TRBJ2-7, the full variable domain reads EPEVTQTPSHQVTQMGQEVILRCVPISNHLYFYWYRQILGQKVEFLVSFYNNEISEKSEIFDDQFSVERPDGSNFTLKIRSTKLEDSAMYFCASSDRGQGAYEQYFGPGTRLTVT.

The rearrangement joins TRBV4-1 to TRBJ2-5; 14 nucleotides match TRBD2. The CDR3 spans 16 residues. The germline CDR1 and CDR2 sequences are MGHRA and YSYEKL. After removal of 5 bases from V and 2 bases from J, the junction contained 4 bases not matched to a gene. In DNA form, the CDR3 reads TGCGCCAGCAGCTCTGGACTAGCGGGGGGACAAGAGACCCAGTACTTC. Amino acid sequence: CASSSGLAGGQETQYF.